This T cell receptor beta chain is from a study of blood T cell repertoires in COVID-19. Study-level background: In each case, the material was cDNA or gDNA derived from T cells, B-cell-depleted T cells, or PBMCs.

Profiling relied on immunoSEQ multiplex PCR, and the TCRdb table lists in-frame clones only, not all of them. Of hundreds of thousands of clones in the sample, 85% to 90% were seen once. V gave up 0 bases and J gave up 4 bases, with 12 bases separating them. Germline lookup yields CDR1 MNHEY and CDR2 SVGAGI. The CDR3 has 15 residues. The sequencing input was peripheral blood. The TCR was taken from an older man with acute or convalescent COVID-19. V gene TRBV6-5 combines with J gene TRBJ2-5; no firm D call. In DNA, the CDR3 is TGTGCCAGCAGTTACTCGCCTCAGAGGTCAGAGACCCAGTACTTC. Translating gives CASSYSPQRSETQYF.